A single sample is the source of the 14 T cell receptor beta chains below, sequenced in a study of blood T cells in healthy people across ages. Then a second PCR, running about 6 to 11 cycles, was carried out with a sample-barcoded 5' primer and a J-beta primer mix. TCRdb independently ran MiXCR on the 5' RACE reads; one entry per CDR3 protein. The sample lists about 1.6 million distinct CDR3 sequences, about 35% seen once, with 10% to 12% in the top ten. The sequenced material came from blood. Receptor source: a woman aged 25 to 39 in good health.

This clonotype was seen more than once but under ten times. V is TRBV12-3 or TRBV12-4 and J is TRBJ2-7; maybe TRBD1 (6 bases). The CDR3 spans 15 residues. V gave up 6 bases and J gave up 2 bases, with 17 bases separating them. Here the CDR3 DNA reads TGTGCCAGCAGCCCTTACGGCGGACAGACCTACGAGCAGTACTTC. Encoded protein: CASSPYGGQTYEQYF.

This clonotype showed up just a few times. This sequence joins TRBV2 and TRBJ2-3, with D perhaps TRBD2 (6 bases). The CDR3 loop spans 12 amino acids. Germline CDR1 reads SNHLY; CDR2 reads FYNNEI. V was cut by 5 bases and J by 8 bases, with 11 bases left in between. The CDR3 spells CASSPTSLTQYF. The CDR3 DNA reads TGTGCCAGCAGTCCGACTAGTCTTACGCAGTATTTT.

Concerning this clonotype: The junction differs from germline at one of its ends, possibly a read error. The chain is built from TRBV7-9 and TRBJ1-2, with D possibly being TRBD1 (6 bases). The germline CDR1 and CDR2 sequences are SEHNR and FQNEAQ (reference sequence). The CDR3 loop spans 13 amino acids. CDR3 nucleotides: TGTGCCAACAGCCGCCGGGGGGCGGATGGCTACACCTTC. It is translated as CANSRRGADGYTF.

This clonotype has ten or more counts. The chain combines TRBV29-1 with TRBJ1-2; D is unresolved. The CDR3 covers 11 residues. V gave up 7 bases and J gave up 1 base, with 7 bases separating them. The germline V gene encodes CDR1 SQVTM and CDR2 ANQGSEA. For the CDR3, the DNA is TGCAGCGGTAGTCATAACTATGGCTACACCTTC. It codes for CSGSHNYGYTF.

With regard to this clonotype: The junction does not match germline at one end; this may be a read error. The rearrangement links TRBV4-1 to TRBJ1-3; no firm D call. The CDR3 is 15 residues long. CDR1 and CDR2 (germline): MGHRA, YSYEKL. The CDR3 here is CARSLTVYSGNTIYF. In nucleotides, the CDR3 is TGCGCCAGAAGCCTAACAGTTTACTCTGGAAACACCATATATTTT.

There are many counts of this clonotype. The V call is TRBV27, the J call TRBJ2-7; tentatively, D is TRBD2 (6 bases). CDR1 is MNHEY and CDR2 is SMNVEV in the germline V gene (reference sequence). The length of the CDR3 is 14 residues. V dropped 4 bases and J dropped 2 bases, with 12 bases sitting between them. CDR3 loop: CASSWGGGTYEQYF. The CDR3 bases are TGTGCCAGCAGTTGGGGAGGAGGAACCTACGAGCAGTACTTC.

The chain uses TRBV20-1 and TRBJ2-3, with TRBD1 matching over 8 bases. CDR1 DFQATT and CDR2 SNEGSKA come from the germline V gene (reference sequence). The CDR3 is made up of 14 amino acids. V was clipped by 5 bases and J by 1 base; unmatched bases: 5. The CDR3 DNA sequence: TGCAGTGCTTCGACAGGGGCCGGCACAGATACGCAGTATTTT. Translation: CSASTGAGTDTQYF.

This clonotype was picked up a small number of times. CDR3 DNA: TGTGCCAGCAGCCAAGTTGTCAGTAATGAGCAGTTCTTC. Amino acids: CASSQVVSNEQFF. This chain joins TRBV3-1 and TRBJ2-1; the D is unclear. The CDR3 extends over 13 amino acids. V lost 1 base, J lost 7 bases, and 8 bases lay in between. Germline values: CDR1 LGHDT, CDR2 YNNKEL (reference sequence).

This clonotype has at least ten counts. The J gene is TRBJ1-2, the V gene TRBV5-1; 7 positions match TRBD1. The J segment lost 3 bases and the V segment lost 0 bases, leaving 2 bases of the junction unmatched. The CDR3 is 14 residues long. Germline V CDR1 and CDR2: SGHRS, YFSETQ. The DNA for the CDR3 is TGCGCCAGCAGCTTGGGTACAGGGGACTATGGCTACACCTTC. Its protein is CASSLGTGDYGYTF. Full variable domain (rest looked up from reference TRBV5-1 and TRBJ1-2): KAGVTQTPRYLIKTRGQQVTLSCSPISGHRSVSWYQQTPGQGLQFLFEYFSETQRNKGNFPGRFSGRQFSNSRSEMNVSTLELGDSALYLCASSLGTGDYGYTFGSGTRLTVV.

A note on this clonotype: Mismatch with germline at one junction end may stem from a read error. The chain combines TRBV13 with TRBJ2-2; D might be TRBD2 (5 bases). CDR3 length: 13 amino acids. Germline V gives CDR1 PRHDT, CDR2 FYEKMQ (reference sequence). The CDR3 DNA is TGTGCCAGCAGCTTAGAGGTGGCCGGGGAGCCGTTTTTT. As protein: CASSLEVAGEPFF.

This clonotype was seen ten or more times. The CDR3 DNA reads as TGCAGCGTTGCACTAGCGGGGGGACCGAGCTCCTACGAGCAGTACTTC. Translated, it gives CSVALAGGPSSYEQYF. This rearrangement joins TRBV29-1 to TRBJ2-7; 12 positions agree with TRBD2. The CDR3 spans 16 residues. V shed 4 bases and J 0 bases; nucleotides not matched to a gene: 7. The germline CDR1 and CDR2 sequences are SQVTM and ANQGSEA.

The chain couples TRBV11-2 to TRBJ1-1; D may be TRBD1 (5 bases). Germline loops: CDR1 SGHAT, CDR2 FQNNGV. V lost 5 bases, J lost 6 bases, and 16 bases lay in between. CDR3 size: 14 residues. The DNA for the CDR3 is TGTGCCAGCAGCGCAGCGGGGGGGTACGCTGAAGCTTTCTTT. Amino acids: CASSAAGGYAEAFF.

This clonotype was picked up one time. This chain connects TRBV27 to TRBJ2-3; 8 bases match TRBD2. The CDR3 has 14 amino acids. Germline trimming cut 6 bases from V and 2 bases from J; bases unmatched to any gene: 4. Germline V gives CDR1 MNHEY, CDR2 SMNVEV (reference sequence). CDR3 loop: CASRFGLATDTQYF. CDR3 nucleotide sequence: TGTGCCAGCAGGTTCGGACTAGCCACAGATACGCAGTATTTT.

This clonotype was found a few times. V and J are TRBV7-9 and TRBJ2-1, with 15 bases that match TRBD2. The junction had 4 bases not matched to a gene; V was cut back by 5 bases and J by 14 bases. CDR1 and CDR2 (germline): SEHNR, FQNEAQ (reference sequence). The CDR3 has 13 amino acids. The CDR3 reads CASSPWTSGGEFF. CDR3 DNA sequence: TGTGCCAGCAGCCCCTGGACTAGCGGGGGGGAGTTCTTC.